These T cell receptor beta chains were read from a single sample in a study of T cells after yellow fever vaccination. TCRdb reprocessed the 5' RACE reads with MiXCR, giving one entry per CDR3 protein. The sample includes 250,000 or so distinct CDR3 sequences, over 3% of them seen just once. Sequencing was performed on PBMCs, taken 15 days after the yellow fever booster vaccination. These receptor sequences come from a man between 18 and 35 years old who received the YFV17D yellow fever vaccine. CDR3s include the opening cysteine and the closing phenylalanine or tryptophan. D genes are given only for firm matches. The listing skips clone size in some rows; elsewhere it reads once, few, many or a size class.

j_call: TRBJ2-5; v_call: TRBV7-2; clone_size: -; d_call: TRBD2; cdr3_length: 16; cdr3_aa: CASSLGSAGGLETQYF; cdr3_nt: TGTGCCAGCAGCTTAGGGTCGGCGGGGGGCCTTGAGACCCAGTACTTC
j_call: TRBJ1-5; v_call: TRBV28; clone_size: many; d_call: -; cdr3_length: 13; cdr3_aa: CASSPYRNQPQHF; cdr3_nt: TGTGCCAGCAGTCCATACAGGAATCAGCCCCAGCATTTT
j_call: TRBJ2-1; v_call: TRBV7-9; clone_size: -; d_call: TRBD2; cdr3_length: 18; cdr3_aa: CASSLGLAGTSSYNEQFF; cdr3_nt: TGTGCCAGCAGCCTCGGACTAGCGGGGACCAGCTCCTACAATGAGCAGTTCTTC
j_call: TRBJ1-1; v_call: TRBV30; clone_size: many; d_call: -; cdr3_length: 13; cdr3_aa: CAWMRSLYTEAFF; cdr3_nt: TGTGCCTGGATGCGGAGCCTTTACACTGAAGCTTTCTTT
j_call: TRBJ1-6; v_call: TRBV6-5; clone_size: -; d_call: -; cdr3_length: 12; cdr3_aa: CASRRMESPLHF; cdr3_nt: TGTGCCAGCCGTAGGATGGAGTCACCCCTCCACTTT
j_call: TRBJ2-3; v_call: TRBV20-1; clone_size: many; d_call: -; cdr3_length: 13; cdr3_aa: CSARDVAGGTQYF; cdr3_nt: TGCAGTGCTAGAGATGTTGCTGGGGGTACGCAGTATTTT
j_call: TRBJ2-2; v_call: TRBV20-1; clone_size: medium-sized; d_call: -; cdr3_length: 15; cdr3_aa: CSARLRGTNTGELFF; cdr3_nt: TGCAGTGCTAGACTACGGGGGACGAACACCGGGGAGCTGTTTTTT
j_call: TRBJ2-1; v_call: TRBV7-7; clone_size: many; d_call: -; cdr3_length: 15; cdr3_aa: CASSKYGDSYNEQFF; cdr3_nt: TGTGCCAGCAGCAAATACGGGGACTCCTACAATGAGCAGTTCTTC
j_call: TRBJ1-1; v_call: TRBV29-1; clone_size: many; d_call: -; cdr3_length: 13; cdr3_aa: CSVDPDRRSEAFF; cdr3_nt: TGCAGCGTTGACCCGGACCGGCGATCTGAAGCTTTCTTT
j_call: TRBJ2-1; v_call: TRBV6-2/TRBV6-3; clone_size: many; d_call: -; cdr3_length: 14; cdr3_aa: CASQDRIGFDEQFF; cdr3_nt: TGTGCCAGCCAAGACAGGATCGGTTTCGATGAGCAGTTCTTC
j_call: TRBJ1-1; v_call: TRBV12-3/TRBV12-4; clone_size: many; d_call: -; cdr3_length: 16; cdr3_aa: CASSFLDSRFNTEAFF; cdr3_nt: TGTGCCAGCAGTTTCTTAGATTCCAGATTTAACACTGAAGCTTTCTTT
j_call: TRBJ1-5; v_call: TRBV11-2; clone_size: many; d_call: -; cdr3_length: 18; cdr3_aa: CASSPYPSGGTLNQPQHF; cdr3_nt: TGTGCCAGCAGCCCCTATCCCTCGGGGGGCACCTTGAATCAGCCCCAGCATTTT
j_call: TRBJ2-5; v_call: TRBV7-2; clone_size: many; d_call: TRBD2; cdr3_length: 17; cdr3_aa: CASSLAARGGRWETQYF; cdr3_nt: TGTGCCAGCAGCTTAGCGGCGCGGGGGGGCAGGTGGGAGACCCAGTACTTC
j_call: TRBJ2-6; v_call: TRBV27; clone_size: few; d_call: TRBD1; cdr3_length: 15; cdr3_aa: CASTRQGAGANVLTF; cdr3_nt: TGTGCCAGCACCCGCCAGGGGGCTGGGGCCAACGTCCTGACTTTC
j_call: TRBJ2-1; v_call: TRBV20-1; clone_size: many; d_call: TRBD2; cdr3_length: 13; cdr3_aa: CSARRTSTNEQFF; cdr3_nt: TGCAGTGCTAGAAGGACTAGCACCAATGAGCAGTTCTTC
j_call: TRBJ2-1; v_call: TRBV6-5; clone_size: many; d_call: -; cdr3_length: 15; cdr3_aa: CASSPVWAALNEQFF; cdr3_nt: TGTGCCAGCAGTCCCGTATGGGCAGCGCTTAATGAGCAGTTCTTC
j_call: TRBJ2-5; v_call: TRBV29-1; clone_size: many; d_call: -; cdr3_length: 15; cdr3_aa: CSARPWGEGGETQYF; cdr3_nt: TGCAGCGCACGCCCGTGGGGTGAAGGGGGAGAGACCCAGTACTTC
j_call: TRBJ1-1; v_call: TRBV4-2; clone_size: many; d_call: -; cdr3_length: 15; cdr3_aa: CASSQEAAKNTEAFF; cdr3_nt: TGTGCCAGCAGCCAAGAAGCAGCTAAGAACACTGAAGCTTTCTTT
j_call: TRBJ2-2; v_call: TRBV12-3/TRBV12-4; clone_size: many; d_call: -; cdr3_length: 16; cdr3_aa: CASSLGEGLRTGELFF; cdr3_nt: TGTGCCAGCAGTTTAGGTGAAGGCCTTCGCACCGGGGAGCTGTTTTTT
j_call: TRBJ2-6; v_call: TRBV29-1; clone_size: many; d_call: TRBD1; cdr3_length: 15; cdr3_aa: CSVGDRGPGANVLTF; cdr3_nt: TGCAGCGTAGGTGACAGGGGGCCTGGGGCCAACGTCCTGACTTTC
j_call: TRBJ2-3; v_call: TRBV20-1; clone_size: many; d_call: -; cdr3_length: 15; cdr3_aa: CSARVSSSDLDTQYF; cdr3_nt: TGCAGTGCTAGAGTGTCTAGCTCGGATCTCGATACGCAGTATTTT
j_call: TRBJ1-2; v_call: TRBV29-1; clone_size: many; d_call: -; cdr3_length: 11; cdr3_aa: CSINRDYGYTF; cdr3_nt: TGCAGCATCAACAGGGACTATGGCTACACCTTC
j_call: TRBJ2-5; v_call: TRBV20-1; clone_size: many; d_call: -; cdr3_length: 11; cdr3_aa: CSATGRETQYF; cdr3_nt: TGCAGTGCTACGGGGAGGGAGACCCAGTACTTC
j_call: TRBJ2-6; v_call: TRBV7-3; clone_size: many; d_call: -; cdr3_length: 16; cdr3_aa: CASSSRQSAGANVLTF; cdr3_nt: TGTGCCAGCAGCTCACGACAAAGCGCCGGGGCCAACGTCCTGACTTTC
j_call: TRBJ2-2; v_call: TRBV6-4; clone_size: many; d_call: -; cdr3_length: 13; cdr3_aa: CASSDGDTGELFF; cdr3_nt: TGTGCCAGCAGTGACGGGGACACCGGGGAGCTGTTTTTT
j_call: TRBJ2-1; v_call: TRBV5-1; clone_size: many; d_call: TRBD2; cdr3_length: 14; cdr3_aa: CASRASGAHHEQFF; cdr3_nt: TGCGCCAGCAGAGCTAGCGGGGCACACCATGAGCAGTTCTTC
j_call: TRBJ2-5; v_call: TRBV7-2; clone_size: many; d_call: -; cdr3_length: 13; cdr3_aa: CASSAWALETQYF; cdr3_nt: TGTGCCAGCAGCGCTTGGGCTTTGGAGACCCAGTACTTC
j_call: TRBJ2-2; v_call: TRBV6-2/TRBV6-3; clone_size: many; d_call: -; cdr3_length: 15; cdr3_aa: CASSSPQGGTGELFF; cdr3_nt: TGTGCCAGCAGTTCCCCCCAGGGTGGCACCGGGGAGCTGTTTTTT
j_call: TRBJ1-1; v_call: TRBV5-4; clone_size: -; d_call: -; cdr3_length: 14; cdr3_aa: CASSFSQGNTEAFF; cdr3_nt: TGTGCCAGCAGCTTCTCTCAGGGGAACACTGAAGCTTTCTTT
j_call: TRBJ2-1; v_call: TRBV7-2; clone_size: many; d_call: TRBD1; cdr3_length: 15; cdr3_aa: CATIQGTSSYNEQFF; cdr3_nt: TGTGCCACGATACAGGGGACGAGCTCCTACAATGAGCAGTTCTTC
j_call: TRBJ2-5; v_call: TRBV24-1; clone_size: many; d_call: -; cdr3_length: 15; cdr3_aa: CATSDPTTPGETQYF; cdr3_nt: TGTGCCACCAGTGACCCAACAACGCCCGGGGAGACCCAGTACTTC
j_call: TRBJ2-3; v_call: TRBV4-1; clone_size: many; d_call: TRBD1; cdr3_length: 15; cdr3_aa: CASSYGQGRADTQYF; cdr3_nt: TGCGCCAGCAGCTACGGACAGGGGAGGGCAGATACGCAGTATTTT
j_call: TRBJ2-6; v_call: TRBV7-6; clone_size: many; d_call: -; cdr3_length: 17; cdr3_aa: CASSLDPRDSGANVLTF; cdr3_nt: TGTGCCAGCAGCTTAGACCCCCGGGACTCGGGGGCCAACGTCCTGACTTTC
j_call: TRBJ2-1; v_call: TRBV28; clone_size: many; d_call: TRBD2; cdr3_length: 20; cdr3_aa: CASSKNLVAGGLYLYNEQFF; cdr3_nt: TGTGCCAGCAGCAAAAACCTGGTAGCGGGGGGACTTTATTTATACAATGAGCAGTTCTTC
j_call: TRBJ1-2; v_call: TRBV7-2; clone_size: many; d_call: -; cdr3_length: 13; cdr3_aa: CASSLGAAYGYTF; cdr3_nt: TGTGCCAGCAGCCTCGGGGCCGCCTATGGCTACACCTTC
j_call: TRBJ2-3; v_call: TRBV9; clone_size: many; d_call: TRBD1; cdr3_length: 15; cdr3_aa: CASSVRDRGPDTQYF; cdr3_nt: TGTGCCAGCAGCGTCCGGGACAGGGGACCAGATACGCAGTATTTT
j_call: TRBJ1-6; v_call: TRBV12-3/TRBV12-4; clone_size: many; d_call: -; cdr3_length: 15; cdr3_aa: CASSLSGQTNSPLHF; cdr3_nt: TGTGCCAGCAGTTTATCCGGCCAGACTAATTCACCCCTCCACTTT
j_call: TRBJ1-5; v_call: TRBV11-2; clone_size: many; d_call: -; cdr3_length: 15; cdr3_aa: CASSLDRGSNQPQHF; cdr3_nt: TGTGCCAGCAGCTTAGACAGGGGTAGCAATCAGCCCCAGCATTTT
j_call: TRBJ2-5; v_call: TRBV12-3/TRBV12-4; clone_size: many; d_call: TRBD2; cdr3_length: 15; cdr3_aa: CASSQALAGRETQYF; cdr3_nt: TGTGCCAGCAGTCAGGCGCTAGCGGGGAGAGAGACCCAGTACTTC
j_call: TRBJ2-7; v_call: TRBV6-5; clone_size: many; d_call: -; cdr3_length: 13; cdr3_aa: CASSSNLPYEQYF; cdr3_nt: TGTGCCAGCAGTTCCAACCTTCCCTACGAGCAGTACTTC
j_call: TRBJ2-7; v_call: TRBV7-2; clone_size: -; d_call: -; cdr3_length: 17; cdr3_aa: CASSSRTFARKAYEQYF; cdr3_nt: TGTGCCAGCAGCTCTAGGACATTTGCGAGAAAGGCTTACGAGCAGTACTTC
j_call: TRBJ1-1; v_call: TRBV5-1; clone_size: many; d_call: -; cdr3_length: 13; cdr3_aa: CASMSGGNTEAFF; cdr3_nt: TGCGCCAGCATGTCCGGGGGGAACACTGAAGCTTTCTTT
j_call: TRBJ1-1; v_call: TRBV12-3/TRBV12-4; clone_size: many; d_call: -; cdr3_length: 14; cdr3_aa: CASSFRELNTEAFF; cdr3_nt: TGTGCCAGCAGTTTCCGGGAACTGAACACTGAAGCTTTCTTT
j_call: TRBJ2-7; v_call: TRBV6-2/TRBV6-3; clone_size: -; d_call: TRBD2; cdr3_length: 13; cdr3_aa: CASSYGLGYEQYF; cdr3_nt: TGTGCCAGCAGTTACGGACTAGGCTACGAGCAGTACTTC
j_call: TRBJ2-2; v_call: TRBV12-3/TRBV12-4; clone_size: many; d_call: -; cdr3_length: 13; cdr3_aa: CASSWAGTGELFF; cdr3_nt: TGTGCCAGCAGTTGGGCTGGGACCGGGGAGCTGTTTTTT
j_call: TRBJ2-4; v_call: TRBV23-1; clone_size: few; d_call: -; cdr3_length: 14; cdr3_aa: CASSQSGGGYIQYF; cdr3_nt: TGCGCCAGCAGTCAATCCGGGGGTGGTTACATTCAGTACTTC
j_call: TRBJ2-1; v_call: TRBV6-2/TRBV6-3; clone_size: many; d_call: -; cdr3_length: 12; cdr3_aa: CASSDPFGLNIF; cdr3_nt: TGTGCCAGCAGTGACCCCTTCGGTCTGAACATCTTC
j_call: TRBJ2-2; v_call: TRBV4-2; clone_size: many; d_call: -; cdr3_length: 16; cdr3_aa: CASSQEQVADTGELFF; cdr3_nt: TGTGCCAGCAGCCAAGAACAGGTGGCGGACACCGGGGAGCTGTTTTTT